This is a list of T cell receptor beta chains from one sample in a study of cytomegalovirus exposure and HLA in healthy donors. The assay was immunoSEQ multiplex PCR, and TCRdb's table has in-frame clones only and misses some. The sample holds around 130,000 clones, about 82% seen once. Sequenced: PBMCs. These receptors were taken from a boy under 18 in good health and CMV-seronegative. CDR3s include the opening cysteine and the closing phenylalanine or tryptophan. A D gene is named only where the DNA matches it firmly. Rows give clone size only sometimes, using once, few, many, or a class for an expanded clone.

D gene,clone size,V gene,J gene,CDR3 protein,CDR3 DNA
TRBD1,-,TRBV25-1,TRBJ2-6,CASSDPAGGRSGANVLTF,TGTGCCAGCAGTGACCCGGCAGGGGGACGCTCTGGGGCCAACGTCCTGACTTTC
TRBD1,few,TRBV30,TRBJ2-3,CAWSGNRGRTDTQYF,TGTGCCTGGAGTGGAAACAGGGGCCGCACAGATACGCAGTATTTT
-,few,TRBV5-1,TRBJ1-2,CASSLAGTSNYGYTF,TGCGCCAGCAGCTTGGCAGGGACATCCAACTATGGCTACACCTTC
-,-,TRBV11-3,TRBJ2-6,CASGTTGANVLTF,TGTGCCAGCGGTACTACTGGGGCCAACGTCCTGACTTTC
-,-,TRBV6-5,TRBJ2-7,CASSYTADGAYEQYF,TGTGCCAGCAGTTACACTGCGGACGGGGCCTACGAGCAGTACTTC
TRBD1,few,TRBV13,TRBJ2-5,CASSLTGEETQYF,TGTGCCAGCAGCTTAACAGGGGAAGAGACCCAGTACTTC
TRBD1,-,TRBV10-1,TRBJ2-4,CALPGTGPLAKNIQYF,TGCGCCCTCCCCGGGACAGGACCTCTAGCCAAAAACATTCAGTACTTC
-,-,TRBV9,TRBJ2-5,CASSRVAGRGETQYF,TGTGCCAGCAGTCGTGTTGCGGGACGGGGAGAGACCCAGTACTTC
TRBD1,few,TRBV10-2,TRBJ1-1,CASGRGLNTEAFF,TGCGCCAGCGGCAGGGGGCTTAACACTGAAGCTTTCTTT
-,-,TRBV4-2,TRBJ1-1,CASSQATSEAFF,TGTGCCAGCAGCCAAGCGACAAGTGAAGCTTTCTTT
-,once,TRBV27,TRBJ2-7,CASSLGRPYEQYF,TGTGCCAGCAGTTTAGGGAGGCCCTACGAGCAGTACTTC
-,-,TRBV29-1,TRBJ2-6,CSVPGGSGANVLTF,TGCAGCGTGCCCGGGGGCTCTGGGGCCAACGTCCTGACTTTC
TRBD1,-,TRBV13,TRBJ2-2,CASSPHGTVMAGELFF,TGTGCCAGCAGCCCCCACGGGACAGTCATGGCGGGGGAGCTGTTTTTT
-,once,TRBV30,TRBJ2-1,CAWSVLARGQFF,TGTGCCTGGAGTGTACTGGCCCGGGGGCAGTTCTTC
TRBD2,once,TRBV4-3,TRBJ2-7,CASSQEEGAGDAQYF,TGCGCCAGCAGCCAAGAGGAAGGAGCGGGAGATGCGCAGTACTTC
-,few,TRBV27,TRBJ2-3,CASSSRRKTSTDTQYF,TGTGCCAGCAGTTCACGACGGAAGACTAGCACAGATACGCAGTATTTT
TRBD1,-,TRBV5-1,TRBJ2-2,CASSRDRNTGELFF,TGCGCCAGCAGCAGGGACAGAAACACCGGGGAGCTGTTTTTT
TRBD1,-,TRBV11-3,TRBJ2-3,CASSLDSTGGGTDTQYF,TGTGCCAGCAGCTTAGATTCAACAGGGGGTGGCACAGATACGCAGTATTTT
TRBD2,-,TRBV30,TRBJ2-7,CAFRLADSYEQYF,TGTGCCTTTCGACTAGCGGATTCCTACGAGCAGTACTTC
-,-,TRBV30,TRBJ1-2,CACHGVPGHYGYTF,TGTGCCTGCCACGGGGTACCCGGACACTATGGCTACACCTTC
-,-,TRBV1,TRBJ2-6,CTSSPPPAGVSGANVLTF,TGCACCAGCAGCCCCCCCCCAGCGGGAGTAAGTGGGGCCAACGTCCTGACTTTC
-,-,TRBV5-1,TRBJ1-6,CASSLQGINSPLHF,TGCGCCAGCAGCTTGCAGGGGATTAATTCACCCCTCCACTTT
TRBD2,few,TRBV19,TRBJ2-5,CASSMIWASGYQETQYF,TGTGCCAGTAGTATGATTTGGGCTAGCGGATACCAAGAGACCCAGTACTTC
TRBD2,-,TRBV15,TRBJ2-2,CATSRDSPSGRIGTGELFF,TGTGCCACCAGCAGAGATTCCCCTAGCGGGAGGATTGGCACCGGGGAGCTGTTTTTT
-,-,TRBV7-9,TRBJ2-1,CASSSRDSYNEQFF,TGTGCCAGCAGCTCGCGGGACTCATACAATGAGCAGTTCTTC
-,few,TRBV7-6,TRBJ2-7,CASSQTPNYPYEQYF,TGTGCCAGCAGCCAAACTCCAAACTACCCCTACGAGCAGTACTTC
TRBD2,-,TRBV29-1,TRBJ2-1,CSAWTGTSGLQQFF,TGCAGCGCTTGGACCGGGACTAGCGGGCTACAGCAGTTCTTC
-,few,TRBV7-8,TRBJ1-2,CASSSGTLMGYTF,TGTGCCAGCAGCTCCGGGACACTTATGGGCTACACCTTC
-,-,TRBV6-5,TRBJ2-5,CASSYSTESETQYF,TGTGCCAGCAGTTACTCGACTGAATCAGAGACCCAGTACTTC
TRBD2,-,TRBV19,TRBJ2-7,CASSRGSGRNYEQYF,TGTGCCAGTAGTAGGGGAAGCGGGAGGAACTACGAGCAGTACTTC
TRBD1,-,TRBV6-5,TRBJ2-3,CASNRQGTDTQYF,TGTGCCAGCAACAGACAGGGGACAGATACGCAGTATTTT
TRBD2,-,TRBV5-4,TRBJ2-2,CASSLGGLATGELFF,TGTGCCAGCAGCTTGGGGGGACTAGCGACCGGGGAGCTGTTTTTT
-,-,TRBV4-1,TRBJ1-4,CASSYTGGEKLFF,TGCGCCAGCAGTTACACGGGGGGAGAAAAACTGTTTTTT
TRBD1,-,TRBV13,TRBJ1-1,CASSAQGALENTEAFF,TGTGCCAGCAGCGCACAGGGGGCCCTAGAGAACACTGAAGCTTTCTTT
-,-,TRBV4-1,TRBJ2-2,CASSQGLVFGGELFF,TGCGCCAGCAGCCAAGGCCTAGTATTTGGCGGGGAGCTGTTTTTT
-,-,TRBV27,TRBJ2-7,CASSLDLGEQYF,TGTGCCAGCAGTTTAGACTTGGGCGAGCAGTACTTC
TRBD1,-,TRBV7-9,TRBJ1-2,CASSRGTGDYGYTF,TGTGCCAGCAGCCGTGGGACAGGGGACTATGGCTACACCTTC
TRBD1,-,TRBV9,TRBJ2-7,CASSVGGTGAYEQYF,TGTGCCAGCAGCGTAGGGGGGACAGGGGCCTACGAGCAGTACTTC
-,once,TRBV5-1,TRBJ1-3,CASSFLAHNSGNTIYF,TGCGCCAGCAGCTTTTTAGCCCACAACTCTGGAAACACCATATATTTT
TRBD2,-,TRBV5-1,TRBJ2-1,CASSFVTSGSSYNEQFF,TGCGCCAGCAGCTTCGTCACTAGCGGGAGCTCCTACAATGAGCAGTTCTTC
TRBD1,-,TRBV30,TRBJ1-2,CAWSSGQGVDTF,TGTGCCTGGAGTTCGGGACAGGGGGTCGACACCTTC
-,once,TRBV7-9,TRBJ2-7,CASSLGLAYEQYF,TGTGCCAGCAGCTTAGGACTGGCCTACGAGCAGTACTTC
-,-,TRBV7-9,TRBJ2-7,CASSLDSDEQYF,TGTGCCAGCAGCCTCGATTCGGACGAGCAGTACTTC
-,-,TRBV6-5,TRBJ2-1,CASRNGYNEQFF,TGTGCCAGCAGAAACGGGTACAATGAGCAGTTCTTC
TRBD2,-,TRBV9,TRBJ2-2,CASSPGTSGSNTGELFF,TGTGCCAGCAGCCCCGGGACTAGCGGGAGTAACACCGGGGAGCTGTTTTTT
-,-,TRBV19,TRBJ1-4,CASSILPVATNEKLFF,TGTGCCAGTAGTATATTGCCAGTTGCAACTAATGAAAAACTGTTTTTT